Presented here are 28 T cell receptor beta chains from one specimen sequenced in a study of regulatory T cells in long-lasting Graves disease. Researchers made TCR beta libraries by using iRepertoire HTBI primers and running Arm-PCR on CDR3 regions. TCRdb independently ran MiXCR on the multiplex PCR reads; one entry per CDR3 protein. The sample has about 540,000 distinct CDR3 sequences, roughly 13% seen once. Time point reported: newly diagnosed GD, antithyroid drugs for less than 3 months. PBMC-extracted RNA yielded the TCR library. These same data were also listed under a study on T cells in Graves' hyperthyroidism and ophthalmopathy.

The source material was peripheral blood mononuclear cells (PBMCs), sampled at new diagnosis, from a patient treated with antithyroid drugs. All receptors derive from a man in his thirties or forties with Graves disease.

This clonotype was recorded at least ten times. The rearrangement joins TRBV29-1 to TRBJ2-3; D call uncertain. This CDR3 is 15 amino acids long. Trimming took off 4 bases at V and 4 bases at J, with 18 bases between the two ends. Looked up from germline, CDR1 is SQVTM and CDR2 is ANQGSEA. CDR3 nucleotides: TGCAGCGTTGGGCCTAGAGTCGGTTCCCCAGATACGCAGTATTTT. Residues: CSVGPRVGSPDTQYF.

In its sample, this clonotype was seen many times. The CDR3 coding sequence is TGTGCCAGCAGTTTAAAGAGCGGCAATGAGCAGTTCTTC. Amino acids: CASSLKSGNEQFF. This chain joins TRBV27 and TRBJ2-1, with D possibly being TRBD2 (5 bases). Germline V CDR1 and CDR2: MNHEY, SMNVEV (reference sequence). V lost 2 bases and J lost 6, with 8 bases in between. The CDR3 sequence is 13 residues long.

The rearrangement joins TRBV30 to TRBJ1-3, with no clear D. The CDR3 has 15 residues. With 3 bases removed from V and 0 bases from J, the gap between germline ends came to 12 bases. Germline V gene data show CDR1 as GTSNPN and CDR2 as SVGIG (reference sequence). The CDR3 region has the DNA TGTGCCTGGAGAAAAAGGGATCCCTCTGGAAACACCATATATTTT. Its protein product is CAWRKRDPSGNTIYF.

The rearrangement joins TRBV14 to TRBJ2-7, with TRBD1 as a possible D gene (6 bases). CDR1 is SGHDN, CDR2 FVKESK, per germline. The CDR3 has 15 residues. V was clipped by 0 bases and J by 0 bases, with 9 bases between them. The CDR3 DNA follows: TGTGCCAGCAGCCAAGATACAGGGATCTCCTACGAGCAGTACTTC. Protein: CASSQDTGISYEQYF.

At least ten counts were recorded for this clonotype. The chain uses TRBV7-8 and TRBJ2-5; 7 positions agree with TRBD2. The germline gives CDR1 SGHVS, CDR2 FQNEAQ. V was clipped by 3 bases and J by 5 bases; unmatched bases: 9. This CDR3 region has 15 residues. DNA of the CDR3: TGTGCCAGCAGCTTGGAGCGCGGGGGAGCGGAGACCCAGTACTTC. Protein: CASSLERGGAETQYF.

As concerns this clonotype: Its ends do not fully match the called genes, so a read error is possible. This chain joins TRBV10-2 and TRBJ2-1; no definite D call. CDR3 length equals 11 residues. Germline CDR1 and CDR2: WSHSY and SAAADI. In DNA form, the CDR3 reads TGCGCCAGCTCCTCGGGCAATGAGCGGTTCTTC. It is translated as CASSSGNERFF.

V is TRBV29-1 and J is TRBJ2-1; perhaps D is TRBD1 or TRBD2 (5 bases each). The J call is uncertain, as TRBJ2-5 better fits the DNA end. The V gene's germline CDR1 is SQVTM and CDR2 ANQGSEA. The CDR3 totals 15 residues. CDR3 region: CSVEGPGRRQETQYF. The CDR3 nucleotides are TGCAGCGTTGAAGGGCCGGGGCGAAGACAAGAGACCCAGTACTTC.

The chain carries TRBV18 and TRBJ2-2; 9 bases are a match to TRBD1. CDR1 is KGHSH, CDR2 LQKENI, per germline. The V segment lost 2 bases and the J segment 6 bases; nucleotides outside the gene matches: 13. The CDR3 is 18 amino acids. The CDR3 is CASSPRNPGQGFPGELFF. The CDR3 DNA reads TGTGCCAGCTCACCAAGGAATCCGGGACAGGGTTTTCCCGGGGAGCTGTTTTTT.

Ten or more counts support this clonotype. The rearrangement uses TRBV7-3 and TRBJ1-2; unclear D gene. The V end was cut by 5 bases, the J end by 8 bases, with 18 bases between. Germline CDR1 SGHTA, CDR2 FQGTGA. The CDR3 contains 14 residues. The DNA of the CDR3 is TGTGCCAGCAGCCGAACCGGGTCGGAAAAAGGCTACACCTTC. Translation gives CASSRTGSEKGYTF.

The CDR3 spells CASSPQAGHSYNEQFF. CDR3 bases: TGTGCCAGCTCACCACAAGCGGGCCACTCCTACAATGAGCAGTTCTTC. The chain links TRBV18 to TRBJ2-1; the D gene is possibly TRBD2 (6 bases). Germline CDR1 is KGHSH and CDR2 is LQKENI. This CDR3 region has 16 residues. V lost 1 base and J 0 bases, leaving 10 bases between the germline ends.

At least ten counts were recorded for this clonotype. The chain joins TRBV12-3 or TRBV12-4 to TRBJ1-4, with D possibly TRBD1 on 6 matching bases. The CDR3 consists of 14 residues. V shed 5 bases and J shed 8 bases, with 15 bases lying between them. The CDR3 here is CASSHYGGGEKLFF. The CDR3 bases are TGTGCCAGCAGTCACTATGGGGGGGGCGAAAAACTGTTTTTT.

This clonotype came up many times. The genes are TRBV5-1 and TRBJ2-7; TRBD1 or TRBD2 may be the D gene (5 bases each). Germline V gives CDR1 SGHRS, CDR2 YFSETQ. V was cut by 4 bases and J by 2 bases, with 16 bases left in between. The CDR3 covers 15 residues. CDR3 sequence: CASSPRGGDPYEQYF. Here the CDR3 DNA reads TGCGCCAGCAGCCCTCGGGGCGGCGATCCCTACGAGCAGTACTTC.

This clonotype was observed a few times. The chain joins TRBV4-2 to TRBJ2-2, with D perhaps TRBD2 (5 bases). Trimming removed 2 bases from V and 4 bases from J, with 17 bases in between. CDR3 length: 17 residues. Looked up from germline, CDR1 is LGHNA and CDR2 is YNFKEQ. The CDR3, as DNA: TGTGCCAGCAGCCAAACGCAACTAGAGTTGAGCACCGGGGAGCTGTTTTTT. Translation gives CASSQTQLELSTGELFF.

The rearrangement joins TRBV20-1 to TRBJ2-7; the D gene is possibly TRBD2 (5 bases). The germline V gene has CDR1 DFQATT and CDR2 SNEGSKA (reference sequence). There are 15 residues in the CDR3. V lost 2 bases and J 4 bases, leaving 18 bases between the germline ends. The CDR3 nucleotides are TGCAGTGCTAGAATTCTGAGCGGCGGTGGGTACGAGCAGTACTTC. Encoded protein: CSARILSGGGYEQYF.

This clonotype turned up a few times. This chain uses TRBV5-1 with TRBJ2-5, with TRBD2 matching 8 bases. The V segment lost 6 bases and the J segment 5 bases; nucleotides outside the gene matches: 21. This CDR3 is built from 18 residues. Germline CDR1 is SGHRS and CDR2 is YFSETQ. CDR3 coding DNA: TGCGCCAGCACCAAAATTTCTGGGGGACTAGAAAGAGGGGAGACCCAGTACTTC. The encoded protein is CASTKISGGLERGETQYF.

This clonotype was detected ten times or more. The chain carries TRBV29-1 and TRBJ1-2, with D uncertain. Trimming left V 1 base short and J 7 bases short, with 13 bases between. The germline CDR1 and CDR2 sequences are SQVTM and ANQGSEA. This CDR3 has 13 residues. The CDR3 reads CSVEVLIKGGYTF. CDR3 in DNA: TGCAGCGTTGAAGTATTGATTAAGGGTGGCTACACCTTC.

This clonotype was detected many times. This chain links TRBV12-5 with TRBJ2-3; D is perhaps TRBD2 (6 bases). In germline, CDR1 is LGHNT, CDR2 FRNRAP. CDR3 length: 15 residues. Trimming pared 7 bases from V and 3 bases from J, leaving 17 bases between. CDR3 nucleotides: TGTGCTAGTGTAGAATGGGTAGCGGCGACAGATACGCAGTATTTT. Translation: CASVEWVAATDTQYF.

This clonotype has at least ten counts. V usage is TRBV2 and J usage is TRBJ2-1; 8 nucleotides match TRBD1. Germline lookup yields CDR1 SNHLY and CDR2 FYNNEI. V was clipped by 3 bases and J by 7 bases; unmatched bases: 8. This CDR3 spans 15 amino acids. The CDR3 nucleotides read TGTGCCAGCAGTGATATGCAGGGGGCGCAGAATGAGCAGTTCTTC. Its translation is CASSDMQGAQNEQFF. Combining the CDR3 with reference TRBV2 and TRBJ2-1 gives the whole variable domain EPEVTQTPSHQVTQMGQEVILRCVPISNHLYFYWYRQILGQKVEFLVSFYNNEISEKSEIFDDQFSVERPDGSNFTLKIRSTKLEDSAMYFCASSDMQGAQNEQFFGPGTRLTVL.

This clonotype was seen at least ten times. The V and J genes are TRBV20-1 and TRBJ2-7, with D perhaps TRBD2 (6 bases). CDR3 length: 14 amino acids. The germline V gene has CDR1 DFQATT and CDR2 SNEGSKA (reference sequence). V gave up 0 bases and J gave up 3 bases, with 12 bases separating them. CDR3 DNA sequence: TGCAGTGCTAGAGATCAACTAGCTGGCTACGAGCAGTACTTC. Amino acids: CSARDQLAGYEQYF.

This clonotype was counted at least ten times. The V call is TRBV2, the J call TRBJ1-2; TRBD1 aligns across 8 bases. The germline CDR1 and CDR2 sequences are SNHLY and FYNNEI. After removal of 4 bases from V and 4 bases from J, the junction contained 5 bases not matched to a gene. The CDR3 spans 14 residues. The CDR3 region is CASSVGQGTYGYTF. CDR3 bases: TGTGCCAGCAGTGTCGGACAGGGAACCTATGGCTACACCTTC.

This clonotype was seen just once. With a far larger clone one base away, a read error is the likely cause. This likely comes from a read error, as the CDR3 has no conserved phenylalanine or tryptophan at its end. The rearrangement joins TRBV5-6 to TRBJ1-5; D unresolved. The V end lost 3 bases, the J end lost 0 bases, and 1 base lay between the germline ends. Germline loops: CDR1 SGHDT, CDR2 YYEEEE. The CDR3 has 12 amino acids. The CDR3 sequence: CASSYSNQPQHS. As DNA, the CDR3 is TGTGCCAGCAGCTATAGCAATCAGCCCCAGCATTCT.

Ten or more counts support this clonotype. The V and J genes are TRBV6-2 or TRBV6-3 and TRBJ2-2, with 9 positions matching TRBD2. V was clipped by 6 bases and J by 4 bases; unmatched bases: 9. Germline V gene sequence: CDR1 MNHEY, CDR2 SVGEGT. The CDR3 sequence is 16 residues long. CDR3 nucleotide sequence: TGTGCCAGCAGCCGTGGGACTAGCTACGGCACCGGGGAGCTGTTTTTT. Residues: CASSRGTSYGTGELFF.

The V gene is TRBV19, the J gene TRBJ2-5, with TRBD2 as a possible D gene (6 bases). This CDR3 has 13 residues. V shed 6 bases and J shed 2 bases, with 10 bases lying between them. The germline CDR1 and CDR2 sequences are LNHDA and SQIVND (reference sequence). CDR3 sequence (DNA): TGTGCCAGTAGACCGGACTATCAAGAGACCCAGTACTTC. This sequence encodes CASRPDYQETQYF. Drawing the rest from reference TRBV19 and TRBJ2-5, the complete variable domain is DGGITQSPKYLFRKEGQNVTLSCEQNLNHDAMYWYRQDPGQGLRLIYYSQIVNDFQKGDIAEGYSVSREKKESFPLTVTSAQKNPTAFYLCASRPDYQETQYFGPGTRLLVL.

This chain's CDR3 is CASSLTEREQFF. The DNA of the CDR3 is TGTGCCAGCAGCTTAACCGAGCGGGAGCAGTTCTTC. V usage is TRBV5-5 and J usage is TRBJ2-1; D is perhaps TRBD2 (5 bases). CDR3 size: 12 residues. Trimming stripped 2 bases from V and 10 bases from J, with 10 bases between. Germline CDR1 and CDR2: SGHKS and YYEKEE (reference sequence).

This clonotype came up many times. This chain uses TRBV7-2 with TRBJ2-3, with D unclear. Germline values: CDR1 SGHTA, CDR2 FQGNSA. The germline V and J ends were trimmed by 1 base and 6 bases, with 17 bases remaining between them. The CDR3 is 16 residues long. CDR3 amino acids: CASSLGPPPFWDTQYF. The DNA of the CDR3 is TGTGCCAGCAGCTTAGGGCCCCCCCCCTTCTGGGATACGCAGTATTTT.

This clonotype was picked up a small number of times. The chain recombines TRBV27 with TRBJ1-6; weak D call: TRBD1 (6 bases). The V gene lost 5 bases and the J gene lost 5 bases, with 19 bases spanning the gap. The length of the CDR3 is 17 residues. Germline CDR1 and CDR2: MNHEY and SMNVEV (reference sequence). CDR3: CASSKRDTAFDNSPLHF. In DNA, the CDR3 is TGTGCCAGCAGTAAGCGGGACACCGCCTTTGATAATTCACCCCTCCACTTT.

This clonotype came up many times. This chain uses TRBV28 with TRBJ2-2, with 12 bases aligning to TRBD2. The CDR3 has 17 amino acids. V dropped 6 bases and J dropped 4; count of bases not matched to a gene: 9. From germline, CDR1 is MDHEN and CDR2 SYDVKM. DNA of the CDR3: TGTGCCAGCAGCCCCACCCTAGCGGGAGGGAGCACCGGGGAGCTGTTTTTT. Translation: CASSPTLAGGSTGELFF.

The chain links TRBV19 to TRBJ1-4, with D unresolved. Germline V lookup: CDR1 LNHDA, CDR2 SQIVND (reference sequence). Between the trimmed V and J ends, which lost 6 bases and 6 bases, there was a span of 17 bases. The CDR3 is made up of 15 amino acids. Written as DNA, the CDR3 is TGTGCCAGTAGCTCGACCCCCGAAGCTCATGAAAAACTGTTTTTT. It encodes CASSSTPEAHEKLFF.